What follows is one T cell receptor (beta chain) and its context. This entry belongs to a study of Ad26.COV2.S vaccination and SARS-CoV-2 variants. Germline loops: CDR1 SNHLY, CDR2 FYNNEI. Trimming cost V 6 bases and J 0 bases, with 6 bases left between them. The CDR3 loop spans 13 amino acids. Repertoires were generated with immunoSEQ multiplex PCR, while TCRdb's copy carries only in-frame clones and drops some. This sample has fewer than 400,000 clones, with 85% to 90% found just once. The treatment denotes: roughly 20 received Ad26.COV2.S at low or high dose, single or two shots; a few received placebo; per-sample allocation not given. Samples were taken on day 63 after the first vaccine or placebo injection.

The sample was peripheral blood, taken in a trial of Ad26.COV2.S vaccine versus placebo. V gene TRBV2 combines with J gene TRBJ1-5; no reliable D call. The sequence came from a person between 18 and 65 years old who received the Ad26.COV2.S COVID-19 vaccine or a placebo. The CDR3 sequence: CASRAYSNQPQHF. Written as DNA, the CDR3 is TGTGCCAGCAGAGCATATAGCAATCAGCCCCAGCATTTT.